The subject of this entry is one T cell receptor beta chain. It has no known antigen specificity. The library came from the immunoSEQ multiplex PCR assay. A mixture of 60 forward primers for TCR Vbeta segments and 13 reverse primers for TCR Jbeta segments was used in the multiplex PCR. A multiplex PCR assay on genomic DNA amplified the CDR3 region of rearranged TCR beta genes. The amplified TCR beta libraries were sequenced on the Illumina HiSeq System as 87-base-pair reads. The study's processing was this. A later analysis tallied roughly 80 million unique TCR beta chains across the 666 repertoires, and about 12 million of those chains were shared by two or more donors. To remove PCR and sequencing errors, raw reads were error-corrected and collapsed into unique sequences using a nearest-neighbor algorithm that merged closely related sequences. CDR3 sequences were aligned to IMGT reference sequences to assign V, D and J gene segments. For a sequence to be retained, a match of at least six nucleotides to both a V gene segment and a J gene segment was required. Rearrangements were called productive when the CDR3 lacked stop codons and stayed in frame with V and J; all others were non-productive. CDR3 was defined by IMGT convention, running from the second conserved V-encoded cysteine to the conserved J-encoded phenylalanine. Sequences without an unambiguous match to a single V gene segment were excluded from the earlier analysis of 450 to 750 of the donors. In an earlier analysis of 587 of the donors, V segments were called functional above 56.7% productive rearrangements and were called segregating when the between-donor standard deviation exceeded 5%. A statistical classification framework was built for diagnosing cytomegalovirus status from the catalog of TCR beta chain sequences. A later analysis assigned V and J genes by comparing TCR nucleotide sequences with IMGT/GENE-DB human TR gene sequences. The TCRdist pipeline was used in a later analysis to assign CDR3 sequences and most-parsimonious VDJ recombination scenarios. In a later analysis, each TCR beta chain was defined by its CDR3 amino acid sequence together with its V-gene family, and reads lacking a unique V-gene family were excluded. As a way to deal with suspected cross-contamination and a sequencing artifact, a later analysis dropped more than 500 nucleotide sequences that were highly shared and had low generation probability. For each public chain, a later analysis derived a clonal expansion index from normalized ranks of inferred template counts within each repertoire. In a later analysis, generation probabilities were computed with a VDJ recombination model fitted to out-of-frame rearrangements, and the resulting probabilities were checked against IGoR. A later analysis scored TCR-TCR, TCR-HLA and TCR-CMV co-occurrence with hypergeometric tests, applying a repertoire-size bias correction to TCR pairs. In a later analysis, false discovery rates were estimated by permuting HLA or CMV assignments 20 times. In a later analysis, co-occurring TCRs were grouped with DBSCAN, and TCRdist sequence similarity was added when clustering was performed within HLA-allele-positive subsets. For co-occurrence clustering, repertoires with fewer than 30,000 or more than 120,000 public chains were excluded, along with roughly five repertoires with anomalous nucleotide sharing. TCRdb took this table from immuneACCESS and kept in-frame rearrangements with V and J called. Such tables lack part of the clones; where checked against another copy, unresolved V genes explain under half of the gap, and the rest is unexplained. D and trimming were read from the DNA, whereas the V and J calls and clone size are those reported in that table. The table of this sample itemizes roughly 34,000 clones. Approximately 4% of the sample rests with the top ten.

These data are taken from a study of cytomegalovirus exposure and HLA in healthy donors (dated by TCRdb to about 2017). Looking at the study overall: An earlier analysis of roughly 500 of the donors reported approximately 270 Gb of sequence data and around 120 million unique TCR beta sequences from about 179 million T cells. An early release that covered approximately 600 HLA-typed donors contained approximately 300 gigabases of sequencing data and 65 million to 100 million unique TCR sequences. Of the approximately 400 genotyped donors, approximately 80% were placed in the genetic ancestry cluster associated with self-reported Caucasian donors. The study aimed to test whether signatures of past pathogen exposure could be identified by cataloging public T cell receptors. Using immunosequencing, the study profiled T cell repertoires from around 680 subjects and related those repertoires to cytomegalovirus serostatus. Along with the approximately 600-subject first cohort, a separate validation cohort of approximately 110 different subjects was used. To predict cytomegalovirus infection status, the study combined high-throughput TCR immunosequencing, statistical association of individual TCRs with disease status, and machine learning. To study patterns of TCR occurrence, a later analysis re-analyzed previously published TCR beta repertoires from several hundred donors and added high-resolution HLA genotyping. Rather than drawing on any new phenotypic data, the later analysis identified candidate immune exposures from TCR beta sequences and the way those sequences occurred across donors. In an earlier analysis of 587 of the donors, high-throughput TCR beta sequencing was used to judge whether each TCR beta V gene segment behaved as functional or pseudogenic. Donor age, sex, ethnicity and CMV serostatus were collected together with the repertoire data. Genome-wide SNP genotypes for about three fifths of the roughly 700 donors were used in a later genetic analysis, which treated that subset as a discovery cohort. Every repertoire in the discovery cohort had been generated on one and the same sequencing platform. Class I and class II HLA loci were covered by the typing at four-digit resolution. The number of donors typed differed by locus, with roughly 620-630 for A, B, C, DRB1 and DQB1, approximately 500 for DQA1, 600 to 610 for DPA1, and approximately 470 for DPB1. Because of strong linkage in the cohort, 4 to 6 DR-DQ haplotypes were treated as single units for association and clustering. Across under 500 genotyped donors of the cohort, an average of about 200,000 unique TCR beta nucleotide sequences per donor were sequenced, and around 19% of those sequences were non-productive. What the authors observed across the whole study: The earlier analysis of approximately 540 of the donors excluded approximately 17 rarely observed V segments, including chromosome 9 orphons, because counts were too low. For the cohort, immune exposure information was limited to CMV serostatus. A few of the identified cytomegalovirus-associated TCR beta chains were confirmed in vitro to be specific for cytomegalovirus antigens. A further reported finding was that TCR beta sequences accurately predicted the HLA-A and HLA-B alleles for most subjects in the first cohort. At a false discovery rate of 0.05, a later analysis linked under 20,000 TCR beta sequences to specific HLA alleles. In the study, approximately 160 TCR beta chains were listed as associated with cytomegalovirus. Presence/absence analyses assumed roughly uniform sequencing depth across donors, an assumption that may not hold. Assigning TCR associations to individual alleles was difficult when HLA alleles, especially DR and DQ, strongly co-occurred. Most CMV-associated TCR beta chains appeared to be HLA-restricted in a later analysis, and the HLA associations seemed to be driven largely by CMV exposure. Several of the top co-occurrence clusters appeared to be linked to parvovirus B19, influenza, CMV and Epstein-Barr virus, according to a later analysis. In both the original and validation cohorts, the classifier was reported to diagnose cytomegalovirus status with high specificity and sensitivity. The cohort was sequenced for TCR beta chains only, and without alpha or paired-chain data the features that could be detected were limited. Linkage disequilibrium might explain the correlated functional status among segregating V segments, but an unknown experimental factor could not be ruled out. A cluster of highly shared sequence variants was judged likely to be a technical artifact of the sequencing pipeline. According to a later analysis, TCR association rates differed among HLA loci, with DRB1 alleles showing the most associated TCRs and HLA-C alleles showing the fewest. A later genetic analysis associated a missense DCLRE1C variant with V-gene and J-gene trimming of TCR beta chains, and an independent cohort replicated the association. In an earlier analysis of about 540 of the donors, most TCR beta V segments were observed in productive rearrangements about 87% or about 30% of the time, broadly matching IMGT annotations. According to the authors, the approach could potentially be generalized to other disease states and immunological phenotypes. Because some donors lacked HLA typing at each locus, the association tests relied only on the typed subset. While some public TCRs were present in many individuals, most TCR sequences turned up only very rarely across donors. According to a later genetic analysis, donors in an Asian-associated ancestry cluster had fewer N-insertions in productive TCRs than the roughly 670-donor mean. In a later analysis, HLA-associated TCR beta chains showed more clonal expansion and lower generation probabilities than non-associated chains that were equally common.

The cohort consisted of 600 to 700 healthy bone marrow donors. Cohort members were all nominally healthy when sampled, although unrecorded immune exposures were likely present. The donor was CMV seronegative and was included in the group of several hundred seronegative cohort members. A peripheral blood sample was provided by each donor, and peripheral blood mononuclear cells were used for TCR beta sequencing. The Qiagen DNeasy Blood Extraction Kit was used to extract genomic DNA from the blood cell samples. The sequenced sample consisted of PBMCs. This receptor was taken from a man aged 35-49 years in good health and CMV-seronegative.

CDR3 region: CASTTGEQLNEQFF. The sequenced DNA is TGTGCCAGCACTACCGGAGAGCAACTTAATGAGCAGTTCTTC. The chain is made from TRBV6-6 and TRBJ2-1; no D gene can be assigned with confidence. The germline ends are 17 bases apart after V is trimmed by 7 bases and J by 7 bases. CDR1 MNHNY and CDR2 SVGAGI were looked up in the germline V gene (reference sequence). Spanning cysteine to phenylalanine, the CDR3 consists of 14 amino acids. Only CDR3 DNA is held: 42 bases, read in frame from base 1.